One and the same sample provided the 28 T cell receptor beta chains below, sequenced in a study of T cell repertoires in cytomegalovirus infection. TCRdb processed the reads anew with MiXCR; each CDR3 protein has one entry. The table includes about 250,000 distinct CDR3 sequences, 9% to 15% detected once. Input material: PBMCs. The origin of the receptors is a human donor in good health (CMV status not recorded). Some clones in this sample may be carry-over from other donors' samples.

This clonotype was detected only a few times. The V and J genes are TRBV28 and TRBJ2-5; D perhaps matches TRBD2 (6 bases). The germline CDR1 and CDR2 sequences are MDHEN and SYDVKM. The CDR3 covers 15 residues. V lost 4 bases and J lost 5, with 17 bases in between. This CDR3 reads CASSSPDGSSETQYF. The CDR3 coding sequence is TGTGCCAGCAGTTCGCCAGACGGGAGTTCGGAGACCCAGTACTTC.

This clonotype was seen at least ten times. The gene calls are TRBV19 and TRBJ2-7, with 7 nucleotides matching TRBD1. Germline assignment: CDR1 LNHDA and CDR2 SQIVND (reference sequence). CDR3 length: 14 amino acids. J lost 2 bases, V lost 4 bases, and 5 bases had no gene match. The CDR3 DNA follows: TGTGCCAGTAGTAGCCGGGACAGCGCCTACGAGCAGTACTTC. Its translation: CASSSRDSAYEQYF.

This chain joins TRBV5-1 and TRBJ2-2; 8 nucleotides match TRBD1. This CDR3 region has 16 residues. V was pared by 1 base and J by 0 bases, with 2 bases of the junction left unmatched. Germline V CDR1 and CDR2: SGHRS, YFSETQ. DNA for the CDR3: TGCGCCAGCAGCTTGCAGACAGGGGCGAACACCGGGGAGCTGTTTTTT. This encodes CASSLQTGANTGELFF.

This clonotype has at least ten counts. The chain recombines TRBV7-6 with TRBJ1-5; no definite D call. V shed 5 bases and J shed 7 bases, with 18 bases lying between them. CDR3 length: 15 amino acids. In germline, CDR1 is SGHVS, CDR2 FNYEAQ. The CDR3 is CASSPQAVAGQPQHF. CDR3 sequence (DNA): TGTGCCAGCAGCCCTCAGGCGGTTGCCGGACAGCCCCAGCATTTT.

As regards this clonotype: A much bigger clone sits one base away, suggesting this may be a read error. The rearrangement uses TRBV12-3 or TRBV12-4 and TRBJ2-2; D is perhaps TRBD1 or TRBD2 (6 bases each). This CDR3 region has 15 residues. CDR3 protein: CASSYQGMGTGGLFF. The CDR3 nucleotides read TGTGCCAGCAGTTACCAGGGGATGGGCACCGGGGGGCTGTTTTTT.

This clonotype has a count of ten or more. The CDR3 loop is CASSPPTLVGGQNEQFF. CDR3 sequence (DNA): TGTGCCAGCAGTCCACCCACCCTAGTTGGGGGGCAAAATGAGCAGTTCTTC. The chain recombines TRBV28 with TRBJ2-1, with D perhaps matching TRBD1 or TRBD2 (6 bases each). V gave up 5 bases and J gave up 7 bases, with 24 bases separating them. Germline-derived CDR1 and CDR2 are MDHEN and SYDVKM. This CDR3 region has 17 residues.

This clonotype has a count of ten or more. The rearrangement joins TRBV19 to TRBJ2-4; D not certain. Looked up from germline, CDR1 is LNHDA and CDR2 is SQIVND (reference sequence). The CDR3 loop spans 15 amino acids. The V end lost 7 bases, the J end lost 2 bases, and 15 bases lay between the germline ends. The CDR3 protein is CASMGISVTKNIQYF. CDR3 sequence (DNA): TGTGCCAGTATGGGGATCTCGGTTACCAAAAACATTCAGTACTTC. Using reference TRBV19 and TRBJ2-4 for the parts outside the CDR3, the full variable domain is DGGITQSPKYLFRKEGQNVTLSCEQNLNHDAMYWYRQDPGQGLRLIYYSQIVNDFQKGDIAEGYSVSREKKESFPLTVTSAQKNPTAFYLCASMGISVTKNIQYFGAGTRLSVL.

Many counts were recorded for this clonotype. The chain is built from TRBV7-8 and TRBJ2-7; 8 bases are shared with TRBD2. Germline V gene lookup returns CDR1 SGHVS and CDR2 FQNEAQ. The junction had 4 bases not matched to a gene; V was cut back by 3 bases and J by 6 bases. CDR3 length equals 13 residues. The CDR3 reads CASSFGGDREQYF. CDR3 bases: TGTGCCAGCAGCTTCGGGGGGGATCGCGAGCAGTACTTC.

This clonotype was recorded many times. The CDR3 nucleotides are TGTGCCAGCAGCTTAAGGGGTCTAGCGGGGGCCCAGAGCTCCTACAATGAGCAGTTCTTC. Its protein product is CASSLRGLAGAQSSYNEQFF. V is TRBV7-3 and J is TRBJ2-1; 10 bases match TRBD2. The CDR3 has 20 amino acids. V lost 1 base, J lost 0 bases, and 12 bases stayed unmatched. Looked up from germline, CDR1 is SGHTA and CDR2 is FQGTGA.

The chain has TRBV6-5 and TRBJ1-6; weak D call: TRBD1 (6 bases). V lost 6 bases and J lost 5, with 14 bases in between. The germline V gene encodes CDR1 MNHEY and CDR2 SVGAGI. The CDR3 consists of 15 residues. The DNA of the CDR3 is TGTGCCAGCAGCGCTCGGACAGCTGATAATTCACCCCTCCACTTT. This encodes CASSARTADNSPLHF.

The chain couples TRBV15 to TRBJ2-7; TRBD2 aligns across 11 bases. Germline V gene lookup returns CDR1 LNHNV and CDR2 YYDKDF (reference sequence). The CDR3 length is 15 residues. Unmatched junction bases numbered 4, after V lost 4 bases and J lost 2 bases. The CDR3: CATSNLAGGAYEQYF. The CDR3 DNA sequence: TGTGCCACCAGCAACCTAGCGGGGGGCGCCTACGAGCAGTACTTC.

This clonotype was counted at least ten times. The CDR3: CASSRGQLGNQPQHF. CDR3 coding DNA: TGTGCCAGCAGCCGGGGACAGTTGGGCAATCAGCCCCAGCATTTT. This rearrangement joins TRBV12-3 or TRBV12-4 to TRBJ1-5, with 7 bases fitting TRBD1. Losses at the gene ends were 6 bases for V and 2 bases for J; bases not matched to a gene: 7. CDR3 size: 15 residues.

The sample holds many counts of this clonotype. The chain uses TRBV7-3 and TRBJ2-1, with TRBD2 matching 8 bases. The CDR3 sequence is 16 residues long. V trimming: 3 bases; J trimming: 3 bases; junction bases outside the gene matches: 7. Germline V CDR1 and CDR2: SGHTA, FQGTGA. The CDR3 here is CASSLVGREHYNEQFF. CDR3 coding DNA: TGTGCCAGCAGCTTGGTCGGGAGGGAGCACTACAATGAGCAGTTCTTC.

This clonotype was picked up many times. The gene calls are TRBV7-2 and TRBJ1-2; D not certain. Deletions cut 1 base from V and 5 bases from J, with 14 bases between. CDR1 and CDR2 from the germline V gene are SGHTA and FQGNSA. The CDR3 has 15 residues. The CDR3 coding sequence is TGTGCCAGCAGCTTAGATGTTGTGGCCGCTTATGGCTACACCTTC. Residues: CASSLDVVAAYGYTF.

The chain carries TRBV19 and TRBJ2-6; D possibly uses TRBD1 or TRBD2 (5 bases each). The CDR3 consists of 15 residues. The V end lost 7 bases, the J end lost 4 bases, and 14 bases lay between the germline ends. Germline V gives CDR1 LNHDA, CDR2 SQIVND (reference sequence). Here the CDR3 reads CASTYQGAGANVLTF. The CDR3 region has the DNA TGTGCCAGTACCTACCAGGGAGCCGGGGCCAACGTCCTGACTTTC.

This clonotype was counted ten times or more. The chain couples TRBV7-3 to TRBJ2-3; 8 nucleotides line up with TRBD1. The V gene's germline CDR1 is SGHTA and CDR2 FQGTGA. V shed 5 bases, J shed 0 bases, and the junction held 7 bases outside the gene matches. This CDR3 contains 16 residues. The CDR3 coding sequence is TGTGCCAGCAGCCGGGACCAGGGGGCTAGCACAGATACGCAGTATTTT. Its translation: CASSRDQGASTDTQYF.

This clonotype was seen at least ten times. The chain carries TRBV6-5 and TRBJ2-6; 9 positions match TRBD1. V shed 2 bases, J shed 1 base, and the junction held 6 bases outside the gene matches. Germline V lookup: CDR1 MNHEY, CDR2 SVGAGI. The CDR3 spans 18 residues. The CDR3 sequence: CASSYRPGQGSGANVLTF. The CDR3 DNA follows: TGTGCCAGCAGTTACAGACCGGGACAGGGTTCTGGGGCCAACGTCCTGACTTTC.

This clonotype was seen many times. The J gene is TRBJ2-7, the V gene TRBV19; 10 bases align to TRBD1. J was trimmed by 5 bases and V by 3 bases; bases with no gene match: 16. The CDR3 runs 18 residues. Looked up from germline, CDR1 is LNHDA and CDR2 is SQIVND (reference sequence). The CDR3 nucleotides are TGTGCCAGTAGTATTAAATCGGCGGGGACAGGGGCCCCCCACGAGCAGTACTTC. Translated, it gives CASSIKSAGTGAPHEQYF.

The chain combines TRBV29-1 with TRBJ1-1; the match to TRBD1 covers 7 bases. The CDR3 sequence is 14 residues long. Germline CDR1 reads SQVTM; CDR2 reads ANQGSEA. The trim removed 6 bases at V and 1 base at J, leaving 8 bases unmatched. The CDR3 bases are TGCAGCGTAAGAGACAGGGCTGGGAACACTGAAGCTTTCTTT. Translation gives CSVRDRAGNTEAFF.

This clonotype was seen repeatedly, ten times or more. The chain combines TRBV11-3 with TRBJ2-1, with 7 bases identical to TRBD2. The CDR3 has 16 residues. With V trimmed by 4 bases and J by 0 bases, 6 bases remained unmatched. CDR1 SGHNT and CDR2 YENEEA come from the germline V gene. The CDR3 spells CASSSGLGRSYNEQFF. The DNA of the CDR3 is TGTGCCAGCAGCTCCGGACTAGGCCGCTCCTACAATGAGCAGTTCTTC.

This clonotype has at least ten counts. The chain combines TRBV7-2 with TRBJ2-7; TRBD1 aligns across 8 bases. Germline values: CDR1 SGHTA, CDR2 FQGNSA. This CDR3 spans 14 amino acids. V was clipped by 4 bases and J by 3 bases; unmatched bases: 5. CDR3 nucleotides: TGTGCCAGCAGCTCGGGGACAGGCAACTACGAGCAGTACTTC. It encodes CASSSGTGNYEQYF. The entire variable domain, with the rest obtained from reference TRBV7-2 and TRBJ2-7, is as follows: GAGVSQSPSNKVTEKGKDVELRCDPISGHTALYWYRQSLGQGLEFLIYFQGNSAPDKSGLPSDRFSAERTGGSVSTLTIQRTQQEDSAVYLCASSSGTGNYEQYFGPGTRLTVT.

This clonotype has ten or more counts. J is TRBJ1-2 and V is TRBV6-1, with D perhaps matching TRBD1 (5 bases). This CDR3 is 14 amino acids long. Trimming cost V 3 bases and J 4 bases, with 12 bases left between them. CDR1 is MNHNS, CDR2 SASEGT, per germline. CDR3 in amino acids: CASSEGPAVYGYTF. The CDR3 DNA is TGTGCCAGCAGTGAGGGGCCCGCCGTCTATGGCTACACCTTC.

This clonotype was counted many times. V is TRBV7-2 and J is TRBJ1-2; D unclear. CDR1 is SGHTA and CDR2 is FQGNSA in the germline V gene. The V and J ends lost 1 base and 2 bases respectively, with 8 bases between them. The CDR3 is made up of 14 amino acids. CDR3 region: CASSLGVGNYGYTF. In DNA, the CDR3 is TGTGCCAGCAGCTTAGGCGTCGGAAACTATGGCTACACCTTC.

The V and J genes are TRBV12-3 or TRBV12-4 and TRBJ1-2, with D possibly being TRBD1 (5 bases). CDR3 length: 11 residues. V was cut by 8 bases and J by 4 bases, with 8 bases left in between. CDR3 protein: CASAGLYGYTF. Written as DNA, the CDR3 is TGTGCCAGCGCGGGACTCTATGGCTACACCTTC.

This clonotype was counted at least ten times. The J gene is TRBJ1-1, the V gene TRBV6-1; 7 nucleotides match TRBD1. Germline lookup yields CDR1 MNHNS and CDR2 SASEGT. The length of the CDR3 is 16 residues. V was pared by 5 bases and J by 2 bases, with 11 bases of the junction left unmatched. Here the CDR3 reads CASSRTDTGVNTEAFF. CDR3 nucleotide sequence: TGTGCCAGCAGTAGAACCGATACAGGGGTCAACACTGAAGCTTTCTTT.

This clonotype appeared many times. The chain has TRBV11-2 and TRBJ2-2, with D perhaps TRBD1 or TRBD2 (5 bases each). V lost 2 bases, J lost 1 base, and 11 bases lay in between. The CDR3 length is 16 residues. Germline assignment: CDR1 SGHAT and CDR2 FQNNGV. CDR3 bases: TGTGCCAGCAGCTTAAGACAGCGGCTGAACACCGGGGAGCTGTTTTTT. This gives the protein CASSLRQRLNTGELFF.

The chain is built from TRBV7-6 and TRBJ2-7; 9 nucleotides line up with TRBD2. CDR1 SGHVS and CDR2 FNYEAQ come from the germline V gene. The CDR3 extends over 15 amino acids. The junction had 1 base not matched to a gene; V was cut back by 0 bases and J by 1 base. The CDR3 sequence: CASSLAAGGSYEQYF. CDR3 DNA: TGTGCCAGCAGCTTAGCAGCGGGAGGATCCTACGAGCAGTACTTC.

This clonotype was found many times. CDR3 bases: TGTGCCAGCAGCTTAAGACATAGCGGCGCGCCCGGGGGCAATGAGCAGTTCTTC. It specifies CASSLRHSGAPGGNEQFF. The chain employs TRBV7-3 and TRBJ2-1; D is perhaps TRBD2 (6 bases). The CDR3 extends over 18 amino acids. The germline V gene has CDR1 SGHTA and CDR2 FQGTGA. V was clipped by 1 base and J by 6 bases, with 22 bases between them. The entire variable domain, with the rest obtained from reference TRBV7-3 and TRBJ2-1, is as follows: GAGVSQTPSNKVTEKGKYVELRCDPISGHTALYWYRQSLGQGPEFLIYFQGTGAADDSGLPNDRFFAVRPEGSVSTLKIQRTERGDSAVYLCASSLRHSGAPGGNEQFFGPGTRLTVL.